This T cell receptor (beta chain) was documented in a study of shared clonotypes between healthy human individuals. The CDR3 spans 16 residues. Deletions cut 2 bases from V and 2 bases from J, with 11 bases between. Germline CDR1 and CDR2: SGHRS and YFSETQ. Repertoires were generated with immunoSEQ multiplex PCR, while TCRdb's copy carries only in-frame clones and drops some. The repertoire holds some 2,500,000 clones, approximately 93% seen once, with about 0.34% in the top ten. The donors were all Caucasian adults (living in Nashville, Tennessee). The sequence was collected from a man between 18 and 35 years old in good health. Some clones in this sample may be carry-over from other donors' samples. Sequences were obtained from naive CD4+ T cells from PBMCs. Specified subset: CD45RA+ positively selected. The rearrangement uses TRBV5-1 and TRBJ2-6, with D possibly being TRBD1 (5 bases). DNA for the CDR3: TGCGCCAGCAGCTTCGGTGAAGGGGCTGGGGCCAACGTCCTGACTTTC. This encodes CASSFGEGAGANVLTF.